The 19 T cell receptor beta chains in this list originate from one sample, sequenced in a study of cytomegalovirus exposure and HLA in healthy donors. Assay used: immunoSEQ multiplex PCR; TCRdb lists only in-frame clones, some missing. The table has some 150,000 clones, around nine tenths seen once. Sequencing was done on a sample of PBMCs. The origin of the receptors is a man aged 18 to 35 in good health and CMV-seronegative.

This sequence joins TRBV7-2 and TRBJ2-3; a possible D gene is TRBD2 (6 bases). Germline values: CDR1 SGHTA, CDR2 FQGNSA. The CDR3 extends over 13 amino acids. Trimming pared 6 bases from V and 4 bases from J, leaving 11 bases between. CDR3 coding DNA: TGTGCCAGCAGAAAGGGAGGATCAGATACGCAGTATTTT. Protein product: CASRKGGSDTQYF.

The V gene is TRBV11-2, the J gene TRBJ2-1, with 12 bases that match TRBD2. Germline V gene sequence: CDR1 SGHAT, CDR2 FQNNGV. The CDR3 covers 16 residues. J gave up 7 bases and V 1 base, and 5 bases lay outside the gene matches. CDR3 residues: CASSLGLAGGYNEQFF. The CDR3 coding sequence is TGTGCCAGCAGCTTAGGCCTAGCGGGGGGGTATAATGAGCAGTTCTTC. The variable domain in full, with the rest retrieved from reference TRBV11-2 and TRBJ2-1, is EAGVAQSPRYKIIEKRQSVAFWCNPISGHATLYWYQQILGQGPKLLIQFQNNGVVDDSQLPKDRFSAERLKGVDSTLKIQPAKLEDSAVYLCASSLGLAGGYNEQFFGPGTRLTVL.

The chain recombines TRBV5-1 with TRBJ2-7; 8 bases map to TRBD2. In germline, CDR1 is SGHRS, CDR2 YFSETQ. V lost 0 bases, J lost 3 bases, and 5 bases stayed unmatched. The length of the CDR3 is 15 residues. The CDR3 sequence: CASSLGLGLDYEQYF. CDR3 coding DNA: TGCGCCAGCAGCTTGGGTCTGGGACTAGACTACGAGCAGTACTTC.

Here the CDR3 DNA reads TGCAGCGTGCAGGGGGCGTCCTATGGCTACACCTTC. Amino acids: CSVQGASYGYTF. The chain joins TRBV29-1 to TRBJ1-2; 8 positions agree with TRBD1. V was clipped by 6 bases and J by 4 bases; unmatched bases: 4. The CDR3 totals 12 residues. Germline V gene lookup returns CDR1 SQVTM and CDR2 ANQGSEA.

This chain uses TRBV5-1 with TRBJ2-1; TRBD2 aligns across 11 bases. Trimming cost V 4 bases and J 6 bases; bases outside gene matches: 3. The CDR3 extends over 14 amino acids. The germline V gene has CDR1 SGHRS and CDR2 YFSETQ. The CDR3 sequence: CASSTSGGGNEQFF. CDR3 nucleotides: TGCGCCAGCAGCACTAGCGGGGGTGGCAATGAGCAGTTCTTC.

This clone was picked up one time. The sample carries other DNA sequences with the same CDR3. J is TRBJ2-7 and V is TRBV29-1; perhaps TRBD2 as D (6 bases). The germline V gene has CDR1 SQVTM and CDR2 ANQGSEA. V lost 3 bases and J 4 bases, leaving 10 bases between the germline ends. The CDR3 length is 12 residues. CDR3 amino acids: CSVELRDYEQYF. DNA of the CDR3: TGCAGCGTTGAGTTGCGGGATTACGAGCAGTACTTC.

J is TRBJ1-6 and V is TRBV6-1; TRBD1 aligns across 7 bases. From germline, CDR1 is MNHNS and CDR2 SASEGT. Trimming at V came to 2 bases and at J to 7 bases, leaving 5 bases not matched to a gene. The length of the CDR3 is 15 residues. The CDR3 sequence is CASSESQGENSPLHF. Here the CDR3 DNA reads TGTGCCAGCAGTGAAAGTCAGGGGGAAAATTCACCCCTCCACTTT.

This chain links TRBV9 with TRBJ2-3, with TRBD2 matching 9 bases. Trimming cost V 2 bases and J 0 bases; bases outside gene matches: 1. The V gene's germline CDR1 is SGDLS and CDR2 YYNGEE. CDR3 length: 15 residues. The CDR3 DNA follows: TGTGCCAGCAGCGTTACTAGCGGGAGCACAGATACGCAGTATTTT. This codes for CASSVTSGSTDTQYF.

This chain joins TRBV27 and TRBJ2-4, with TRBD2 as a possible D gene (5 bases). Germline V gene lookup returns CDR1 MNHEY and CDR2 SMNVEV (reference sequence). The V gene lost 5 bases and the J gene lost 2 bases, with 16 bases spanning the gap. The CDR3 sequence is 16 residues long. The CDR3 is CASSPEVGQSKNIQYF. DNA for the CDR3: TGTGCCAGCAGTCCGGAGGTAGGGCAATCCAAAAACATTCAGTACTTC.

With regard to this clone: The junction and the germline gene differ at one end; a read error may be behind it. This chain connects TRBV5-5 to TRBJ2-7; TRBD2 might be the D (7 bases). The CDR3 spans 19 residues. Germline V gives CDR1 SGHKS, CDR2 YYEKEE (reference sequence). CDR3: CASSLLPVGGARRSHEQYF. The CDR3 bases are TGTGCCAGCAGCTTGCTCCCAGTGGGGGGGGCTCGCCGCTCCCACGAGCAGTACTTC.

The genes are TRBV6-1 and TRBJ1-6, with TRBD1 matching over 8 bases. CDR1 is MNHNS and CDR2 is SASEGT in the germline V gene. The CDR3 loop spans 16 amino acids. V shed 4 bases, J shed 6 bases, and the junction held 8 bases outside the gene matches. The CDR3 bases are TGTGCCAGCAGTGCATTTCAGGGGGCAGGTAATTCACCCCTCCACTTT. It translates to CASSAFQGAGNSPLHF.

The chain combines TRBV5-4 with TRBJ2-1; D is possibly TRBD1 (6 bases). The CDR3 has 16 residues. The V end was cut by 0 bases, the J end by 2 bases, with 12 bases between. The germline V gene has CDR1 SGHNT and CDR2 YYREEE (reference sequence). The CDR3 here is CASSLATGLTYNEQFF. The CDR3 DNA follows: TGTGCCAGCAGCTTGGCAACAGGGTTGACCTACAATGAGCAGTTCTTC.

The rearrangement uses TRBV27 and TRBJ2-1, with 10 bases identical to TRBD2. CDR1 is MNHEY, CDR2 SMNVEV, per germline (reference sequence). V lost 9 bases and J lost 0; bases outside the gene matches: 2. The length of the CDR3 is 14 residues. Here the CDR3 DNA reads TGTGCCAGTTTAGCGGGAGGCTCCTACAATGAGCAGTTCTTC. Translating it yields CASLAGGSYNEQFF.

This clone appeared a single time. This sequence joins TRBV4-1 and TRBJ1-2; 7 bases are a match to TRBD1. The CDR3 runs to 15 residues. Germline V gene sequence: CDR1 MGHRA, CDR2 YSYEKL. V gave up 3 bases and J gave up 8 bases; unmatched junction bases: 12. DNA for the CDR3: TGCGCCAGCAGCCACCCGACAGGGCCGGCGCGGGGCTACACCTTC. Protein product: CASSHPTGPARGYTF.

The J gene is TRBJ2-2, the V gene TRBV27; 11 bases fit TRBD1. Germline CDR1 and CDR2: MNHEY and SMNVEV (reference sequence). The CDR3 length is 15 residues. Trimming at V came to 2 bases and at J to 6 bases, leaving 2 bases not matched to a gene. CDR3 in amino acids: CASSLGTGGPGELFF. CDR3 in DNA: TGTGCCAGCAGTTTAGGGACAGGGGGTCCCGGGGAGCTGTTTTTT.

This chain joins TRBV6-5 and TRBJ2-1, with a tentative D call TRBD2 (6 bases). The V end was cut by 2 bases, the J end by 6 bases, with 11 bases between. In germline, CDR1 is MNHEY, CDR2 SVGAGI. There are 14 residues in the CDR3. CDR3: CASSYNTGGNEQFF. CDR3 sequence (DNA): TGTGCCAGCAGTTACAATACCGGGGGCAATGAGCAGTTCTTC.

The V call is TRBV2, the J call TRBJ2-1, with 10 bases fitting TRBD1. Germline V gives CDR1 SNHLY, CDR2 FYNNEI. There are 16 residues in the CDR3. Losses at the gene ends were 5 bases for V and 0 bases for J; bases not matched to a gene: 4. The CDR3 spells CASSSRQGASYNEQFF. CDR3 bases: TGTGCCAGCAGTTCAAGACAGGGGGCCTCCTACAATGAGCAGTTCTTC.

The chain joins TRBV7-2 to TRBJ2-1; D ambiguous. Germline lookup yields CDR1 SGHTA and CDR2 FQGNSA. This CDR3 has 14 residues. Trimming took 5 bases from V and 4 from J, leaving 12 bases between them. CDR3 DNA: TGTGCCAGCAGCCCACTTACCCTATACAATGAGCAGTTCTTC. It specifies CASSPLTLYNEQFF.

V usage is TRBV4-2 and J usage is TRBJ2-7; 10 bases map to TRBD2. This CDR3 spans 16 amino acids. Germline V lookup: CDR1 LGHNA, CDR2 YNFKEQ. V lost 0 bases and J lost 7; bases outside the gene matches: 9. CDR3 nucleotide sequence: TGTGCCAGCAGCCAAGATTACACTAGCGGGGCTTGGGAGCAGTACTTC. The encoded protein is CASSQDYTSGAWEQYF.